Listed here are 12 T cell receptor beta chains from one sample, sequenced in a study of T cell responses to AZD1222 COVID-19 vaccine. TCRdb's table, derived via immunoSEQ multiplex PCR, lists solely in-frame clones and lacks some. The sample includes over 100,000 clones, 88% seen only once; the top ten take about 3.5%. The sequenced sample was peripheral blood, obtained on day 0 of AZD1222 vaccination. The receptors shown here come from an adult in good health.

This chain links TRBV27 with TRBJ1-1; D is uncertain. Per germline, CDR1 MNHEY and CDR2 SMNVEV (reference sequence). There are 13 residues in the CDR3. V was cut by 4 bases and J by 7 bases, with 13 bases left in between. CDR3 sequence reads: CASSWNRPGEAFF. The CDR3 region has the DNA TGTGCCAGCAGTTGGAACCGACCCGGTGAAGCTTTCTTT.

The CDR3: CATSRGTGGDTEAFF. The CDR3, as DNA: TGTGCCACCAGCAGGGGGACAGGGGGTGACACTGAAGCTTTCTTT. The V gene is TRBV15, the J gene TRBJ1-1; the match to TRBD1 covers 11 bases. After removal of 3 bases from V and 3 bases from J, the junction contained 3 bases not matched to a gene. Germline loops: CDR1 LNHNV, CDR2 YYDKDF (reference sequence). This CDR3 is built from 15 residues. Looking up the rest from reference TRBV15 and TRBJ1-1 gives the full variable domain: DAMVIQNPRYQVTQFGKPVTLSCSQTLNHNVMYWYQQKSSQAPKLLFHYYDKDFNNEADTPDNFQSRRPNTSFCFLDIRSPGLGDTAMYLCATSRGTGGDTEAFFGQGTRLTVV.

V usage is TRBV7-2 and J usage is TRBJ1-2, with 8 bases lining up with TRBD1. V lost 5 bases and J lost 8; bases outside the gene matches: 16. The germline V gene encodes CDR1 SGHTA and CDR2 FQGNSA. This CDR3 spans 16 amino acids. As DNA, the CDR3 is TGTGCCAGCAGCCCGGGGACAGGTTTTGGGATGGGAGGCTACACCTTC. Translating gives CASSPGTGFGMGGYTF.

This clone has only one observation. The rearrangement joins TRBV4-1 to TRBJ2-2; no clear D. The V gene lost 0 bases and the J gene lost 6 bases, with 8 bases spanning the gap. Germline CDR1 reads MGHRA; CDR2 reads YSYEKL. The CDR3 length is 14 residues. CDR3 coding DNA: TGCGCCAGCAGCCAAGAAAATAGGGCCGGGGAGCTGTTTTTT. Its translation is CASSQENRAGELFF.

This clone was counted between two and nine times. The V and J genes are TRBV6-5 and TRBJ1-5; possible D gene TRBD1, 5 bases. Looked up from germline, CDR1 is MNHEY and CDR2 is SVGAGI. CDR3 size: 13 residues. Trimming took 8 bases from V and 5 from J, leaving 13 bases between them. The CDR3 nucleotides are TGTGCCAGCCGTCAGGGAGACCATCAGCCCCAGCATTTT. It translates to CASRQGDHQPQHF.

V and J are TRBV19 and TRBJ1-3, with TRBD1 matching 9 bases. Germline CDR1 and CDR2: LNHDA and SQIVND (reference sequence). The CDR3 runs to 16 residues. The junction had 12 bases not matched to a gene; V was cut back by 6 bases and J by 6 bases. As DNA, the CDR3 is TGTGCCAGTAGCGCCGGGACAGGGCCCACACCAAACACCATATATTTT. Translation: CASSAGTGPTPNTIYF.

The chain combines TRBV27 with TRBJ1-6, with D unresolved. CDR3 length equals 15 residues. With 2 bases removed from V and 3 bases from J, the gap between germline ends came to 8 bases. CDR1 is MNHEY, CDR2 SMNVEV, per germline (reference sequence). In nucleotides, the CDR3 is TGTGCCAGCAGTTTACGGATAAGCTATAATTCACCCCTCCACTTT. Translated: CASSLRISYNSPLHF.

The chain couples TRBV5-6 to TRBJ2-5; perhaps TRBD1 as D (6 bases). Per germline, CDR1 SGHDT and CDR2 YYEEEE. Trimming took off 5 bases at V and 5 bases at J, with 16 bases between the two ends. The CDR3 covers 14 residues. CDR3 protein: CASRLTGPRETQYF. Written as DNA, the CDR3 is TGTGCCAGCAGGCTGACAGGCCCAAGGGAGACCCAGTACTTC.

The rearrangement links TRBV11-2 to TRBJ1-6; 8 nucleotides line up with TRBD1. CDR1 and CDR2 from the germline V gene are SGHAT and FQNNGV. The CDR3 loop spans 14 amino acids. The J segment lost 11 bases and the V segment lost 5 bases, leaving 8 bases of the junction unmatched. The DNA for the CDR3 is TGTGCCAGCAGCGTGGGACAGGCAAGGACACCCCTCCACTTT. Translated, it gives CASSVGQARTPLHF.

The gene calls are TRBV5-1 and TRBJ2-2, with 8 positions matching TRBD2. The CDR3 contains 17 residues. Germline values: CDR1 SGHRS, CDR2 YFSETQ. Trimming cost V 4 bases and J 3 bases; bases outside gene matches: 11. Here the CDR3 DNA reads TGCGCCAGCAGCCCCACCAGCTACGGGGGGGACACCGGGGAGCTGTTTTTT. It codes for CASSPTSYGGDTGELFF.

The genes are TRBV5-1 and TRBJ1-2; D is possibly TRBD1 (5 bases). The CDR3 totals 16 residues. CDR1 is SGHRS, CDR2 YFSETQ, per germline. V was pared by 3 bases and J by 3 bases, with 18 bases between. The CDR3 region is CASSYQRPGRDYGYTF. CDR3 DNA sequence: TGCGCCAGCAGCTATCAGCGCCCAGGGAGGGACTATGGCTACACCTTC.

CDR3: CASSGRTGVYGYTF. The CDR3 nucleotides are TGTGCCAGCAGTGGGCGGACAGGGGTTTATGGCTACACCTTC. The V and J genes are TRBV28 and TRBJ1-2; 9 bases match TRBD1. J gave up 5 bases and V 5 bases, and 6 bases lay outside the gene matches. Looked up from germline, CDR1 is MDHEN and CDR2 is SYDVKM. This CDR3 spans 14 amino acids.